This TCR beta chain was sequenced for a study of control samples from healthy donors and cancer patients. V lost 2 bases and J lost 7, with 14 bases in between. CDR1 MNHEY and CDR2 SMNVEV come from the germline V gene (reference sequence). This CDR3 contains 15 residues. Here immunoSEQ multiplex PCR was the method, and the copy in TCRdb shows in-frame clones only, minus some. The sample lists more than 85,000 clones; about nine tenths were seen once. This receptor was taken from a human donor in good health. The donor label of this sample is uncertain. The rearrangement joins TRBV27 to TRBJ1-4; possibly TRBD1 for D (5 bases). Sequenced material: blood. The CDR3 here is CASSLKGLGTEKLFF. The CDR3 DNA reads TGTGCCAGCAGTTTAAAGGGGTTGGGGACTGAAAAACTGTTTTTT.